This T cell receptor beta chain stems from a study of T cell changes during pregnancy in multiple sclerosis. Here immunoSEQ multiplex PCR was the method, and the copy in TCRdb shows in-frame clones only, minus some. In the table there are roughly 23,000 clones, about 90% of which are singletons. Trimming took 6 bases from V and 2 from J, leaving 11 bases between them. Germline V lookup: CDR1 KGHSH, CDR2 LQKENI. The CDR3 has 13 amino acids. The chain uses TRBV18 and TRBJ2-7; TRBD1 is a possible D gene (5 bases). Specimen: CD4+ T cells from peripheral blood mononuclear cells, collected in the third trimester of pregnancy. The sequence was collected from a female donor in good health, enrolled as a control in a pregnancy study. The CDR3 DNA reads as TGTGCCAGCTCCACGACAGAAGCCTACGAGCAGTACTTC. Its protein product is CASSTTEAYEQYF.